These 21 T cell receptor beta chains were all obtained from the same sample, sequenced in a study of PD-1 blockade in classical Hodgkin lymphoma. Data came from immunoSEQ multiplex PCR; TCRdb stores just in-frame clones and leaves some out. The table records about 85,000 clones, 90% of them present only once. Time point indicated: cycle 4 day 1 (C4D1), after 6 weeks of nivolumab. Following autologous stem cell transplantation, relapse occurred in every patient, and exposure to brentuximab vedotin varied. The source was peripheral blood mononuclear cells (PBMCs), collected before the fourth cycle of nivolumab. These receptors all stem from a human donor with classical Hodgkin lymphoma.

This chain's CDR3 is CASSLEMNTEAFF. In DNA form, the CDR3 reads TGTGCCAGCAGCTTGGAGATGAACACTGAAGCTTTCTTT. V gene TRBV5-4 combines with J gene TRBJ1-1; no reliable D call. Trimming took 0 bases from V and 0 from J, leaving 3 bases between them. Looked up from germline, CDR1 is SGHNT and CDR2 is YYREEE (reference sequence). This CDR3 has 13 residues. The entire variable domain, with the rest obtained from reference TRBV5-4 and TRBJ1-1, is as follows: ETGVTQSPTHLIKTRGQQVTLRCSSQSGHNTVSWYQQALGQGPQFIFQYYREEENGRGNFPPRFSGLQFPNYSSELNVNALELDDSALYLCASSLEMNTEAFFGQGTRLTVV.

The rearrangement uses TRBV25-1 and TRBJ1-4; 9 bases match TRBD1. V lost 1 base and J lost 8; bases outside the gene matches: 5. This CDR3 is built from 15 residues. The V gene's germline CDR1 is MGHDK and CDR2 SYGVNS. CDR3 loop: CASSEFQTGGEKLFF. The CDR3 coding sequence is TGTGCCAGCAGTGAATTTCAGACAGGGGGAGAAAAACTGTTTTTT.

This clone is a singleton in its sample. V gene TRBV28 combines with J gene TRBJ1-3; D ambiguous. The V end was cut by 8 bases, the J end by 2 bases, with 13 bases between. This CDR3 has 14 residues. Germline V lookup: CDR1 MDHEN, CDR2 SYDVKM. The CDR3 region is CASLGKGPGNTIYF. CDR3 nucleotide sequence: TGTGCCAGCCTCGGGAAGGGCCCTGGAAACACCATATATTTT.

This sequence joins TRBV29-1 and TRBJ1-2; D is unclear. Germline V gives CDR1 SQVTM, CDR2 ANQGSEA. Trimming took 4 bases from V and 4 from J, leaving 13 bases between them. The CDR3 contains 13 residues. CDR3 DNA sequence: TGCAGCGTTGGGGGTGACGGACTCTATGGCTACACCTTC. It specifies CSVGGDGLYGYTF.

The gene calls are TRBV28 and TRBJ1-2; possible D gene TRBD1, 5 bases. Germline CDR1 MDHEN, CDR2 SYDVKM. The CDR3 extends over 12 amino acids. V was shortened by 5 bases and J by 8 bases, with 12 bases between the two germline ends. In DNA form, the CDR3 reads TGTGCCAGCAGTCTCAGGGAAAGGGGCTACACCTTC. Translation: CASSLRERGYTF.

This clone has just one count. The rearrangement joins TRBV11-2 to TRBJ2-3; TRBD1 or TRBD2 may be the D gene (5 bases each). This CDR3 is built from 18 residues. Trimming stripped 1 base from V and 3 bases from J, with 20 bases between. Germline assignment: CDR1 SGHAT and CDR2 FQNNGV. This CDR3 reads CASSLGSIGARKTDTQYF. The CDR3 DNA reads as TGTGCCAGCAGCTTAGGGTCAATCGGGGCCAGGAAGACAGATACGCAGTATTTT.

The chain recombines TRBV12-2 with TRBJ1-1; the table assigns TRBD1, which was not confirmed against the DNA. TRBV12-2 has pseudogene status. This CDR3 is 12 amino acids long. CDR3 nucleotides: TGTGCAAGTCGCTACGGACAGCCTGAAGCTTTCTTT. Its protein is CASRYGQPEAFF.

The rearrangement uses TRBV28 and TRBJ2-7; 11 positions match TRBD1. Germline V lookup: CDR1 MDHEN, CDR2 SYDVKM. The CDR3 runs 15 residues. The V gene end was trimmed by 2 bases and the J gene end by 5 bases; junction bases not matched to a gene: 5. CDR3 coding DNA: TGTGCCAGCAGTTTACTTCGGACAGGGGGCGACGAGCAGTACTTC. It is translated as CASSLLRTGGDEQYF.

The chain carries TRBV7-8 and TRBJ2-7, with D unclear. The V and J ends lost 1 base and 2 bases respectively, with 12 bases between them. Germline CDR1 reads SGHVS; CDR2 reads FQNEAQ. The CDR3 runs 15 residues. The CDR3 DNA follows: TGTGCCAGCAGCTTAGAACCCCGACCCACCTACGAGCAGTACTTC. Encoded protein: CASSLEPRPTYEQYF.

The chain carries TRBV10-3 and TRBJ1-6; 10 bases fit TRBD1. Trimming cost V 6 bases and J 2 bases; bases outside gene matches: 1. There are 15 residues in the CDR3. Germline loops: CDR1 ENHRY, CDR2 SYGVKD. CDR3 nucleotide sequence: TGTGCCATCAGCGGACAGGGGGCCTATAATTCACCCCTCCACTTT. This gives the protein CAISGQGAYNSPLHF.

This chain uses TRBV29-1 with TRBJ1-2, with D hard to call. The germline V gene encodes CDR1 SQVTM and CDR2 ANQGSEA. V gave up 4 bases and J gave up 8 bases, with 17 bases separating them. CDR3 length: 13 amino acids. The CDR3, as DNA: TGCAGCGTTGCAGTAGACTGGAGAGGAGGCTACACCTTC. It is translated as CSVAVDWRGGYTF. Drawing the rest from reference TRBV29-1 and TRBJ1-2, the complete variable domain is SAVISQKPSRDICQRGTSLTIQCQVDSQVTMMFWYRQQPGQSLTLIATANQGSEATYESGFVIDKFPISRPNLTFSTLTVSNMSPEDSSIYLCSVAVDWRGGYTFGSGTRLTVV.

The CDR3 spells CASSTVAGLATQYF. The CDR3 bases are TGTGCCAGTTCGACCGTTGCAGGGTTGGCGACCCAGTACTTC. The genes are TRBV7-9 and TRBJ2-5, with D possibly matching TRBD1 (5 bases). V lost 9 bases to trimming and J lost 7 bases, with 21 bases between them. From germline, CDR1 is SEHNR and CDR2 FQNEAQ (reference sequence). The CDR3 loop spans 14 amino acids.

V gene TRBV10-2 combines with J gene TRBJ2-5, with D unresolved. The CDR3 sequence is 14 residues long. Looked up from germline, CDR1 is WSHSY and CDR2 is SAAADI. Trimming took off 3 bases at V and 1 base at J, with 9 bases between the two ends. CDR3 in DNA: TGCGCCAGCAGTGAACAAGGCACCCAAGAGACCCAGTACTTC. It codes for CASSEQGTQETQYF.

V gene TRBV11-2 combines with J gene TRBJ1-3, with D hard to call. The CDR3 loop spans 15 amino acids. Germline values: CDR1 SGHAT, CDR2 FQNNGV. V was shortened by 0 bases and J by 2 bases, with 8 bases between the two germline ends. The CDR3: CASSLDGITGNTIYF. In DNA form, the CDR3 reads TGTGCCAGCAGCTTAGACGGGATAACTGGAAACACCATATATTTT.

V usage is TRBV7-9 and J usage is TRBJ1-1; D is unresolved. The CDR3 runs 10 residues. Trimming took off 3 bases at V and 8 bases at J, with 4 bases between the two ends. Looked up from germline, CDR1 is SEHNR and CDR2 is FQNEAQ (reference sequence). DNA of the CDR3: TGTGCCAGCAGCTTTATGGAAGCTTTCTTT. It encodes CASSFMEAFF.

The chain has TRBV7-9 and TRBJ1-2; the match to TRBD1 covers 8 bases. CDR1 and CDR2 (germline): SEHNR, FQNEAQ (reference sequence). The CDR3 is made up of 18 amino acids. V shed 4 bases and J 2 bases; nucleotides not matched to a gene: 15. CDR3: CASSYGGIETGANYGYTF. Written as DNA, the CDR3 is TGTGCCAGCAGCTATGGGGGAATAGAGACAGGGGCCAACTATGGCTACACCTTC. Supplemented by reference TRBV7-9 and TRBJ1-2, the full variable domain reads DTGVSQNPRHKITKRGQNVTFRCDPISEHNRLYWYRQTLGQGPEFLTYFQNEAQLEKSRLLSDRFSAERPKGSFSTLEIQRTEQGDSAMYLCASSYGGIETGANYGYTFGSGTRLTVV.

This chain joins TRBV10-3 and TRBJ1-5; TRBD1 matches 10 bases. CDR1 is ENHRY and CDR2 is SYGVKD in the germline V gene. V lost 8 bases and J lost 0; bases outside the gene matches: 4. This CDR3 has 15 amino acids. As DNA, the CDR3 is TGTGCCATCGGACAGGGGGATCCTAGCAATCAGCCCCAGCATTTT. Translated: CAIGQGDPSNQPQHF.

The V and J genes are TRBV28 and TRBJ1-6; 11 positions match TRBD1. Germline V CDR1 and CDR2: MDHEN, SYDVKM. V was clipped by 3 bases and J by 9 bases; unmatched bases: 4. This CDR3 region has 15 residues. CDR3 in amino acids: CASSFRTGGSSPLHF. DNA of the CDR3: TGTGCCAGCAGTTTCAGGACAGGGGGCTCTTCACCCCTCCACTTT.

The chain is built from TRBV27 and TRBJ2-2, with no clear D. Trimming took off 5 bases at V and 4 bases at J, with 8 bases between the two ends. Germline-derived CDR1 and CDR2 are MNHEY and SMNVEV (reference sequence). There are 13 residues in the CDR3. The CDR3 DNA sequence: TGTGCCAGCAGTCCCTGGGGCACCGGGGAGCTGTTTTTT. Amino acid sequence: CASSPWGTGELFF.

The V call is TRBV15, the J call TRBJ1-4, with no clear D. The CDR3 extends over 13 amino acids. Looked up from germline, CDR1 is LNHNV and CDR2 is YYDKDF (reference sequence). The germline V and J ends were trimmed by 1 base and 11 bases, with 11 bases remaining between them. The CDR3 loop reads CATSRVRSGKLFF. CDR3 in DNA: TGTGCCACCAGCAGAGTAAGGTCGGGGAAACTGTTTTTT. Drawing the rest from reference TRBV15 and TRBJ1-4, the complete variable domain is DAMVIQNPRYQVTQFGKPVTLSCSQTLNHNVMYWYQQKSSQAPKLLFHYYDKDFNNEADTPDNFQSRRPNTSFCFLDIRSPGLGDTAMYLCATSRVRSGKLFFGSGTQLSVL.

The chain is built from TRBV11-2 and TRBJ1-3, with D unresolved. The CDR3 is 17 residues long. The germline CDR1 and CDR2 sequences are SGHAT and FQNNGV. The V and J ends lost 6 bases and 0 bases respectively, with 18 bases between them. Here the CDR3 DNA reads TGTGCCAGCAGTCCAACCGGAGGGTATAGCTCTGGAAACACCATATATTTT. This translates into CASSPTGGYSSGNTIYF.